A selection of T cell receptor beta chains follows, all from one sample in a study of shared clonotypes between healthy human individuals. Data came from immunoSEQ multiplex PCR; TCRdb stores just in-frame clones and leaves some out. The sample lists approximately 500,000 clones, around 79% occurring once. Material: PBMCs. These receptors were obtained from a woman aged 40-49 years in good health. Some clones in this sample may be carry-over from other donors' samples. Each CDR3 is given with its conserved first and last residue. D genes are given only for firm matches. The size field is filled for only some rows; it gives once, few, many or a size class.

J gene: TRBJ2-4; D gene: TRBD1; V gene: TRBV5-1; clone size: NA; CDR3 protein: CASSLGTGRENIQYF; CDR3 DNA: TGCGCCAGCAGCTTGGGGACAGGTCGGGAAAACATTCAGTACTTC
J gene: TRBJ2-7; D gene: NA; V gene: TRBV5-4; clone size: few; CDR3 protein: CASSSRTVLPLEQYF; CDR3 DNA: TGTGCCAGCAGCTCACGGACCGTCCTGCCCCTCGAGCAGTACTTC
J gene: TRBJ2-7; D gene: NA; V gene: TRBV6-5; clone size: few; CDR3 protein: CASSYSVHEQYF; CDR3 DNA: TGTGCCAGCAGTTACTCGGTCCACGAGCAGTACTTC
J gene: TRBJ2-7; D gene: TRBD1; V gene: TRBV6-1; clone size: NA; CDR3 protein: CASSEWGQGLNEQYF; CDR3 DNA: TGTGCCAGCAGTGAGTGGGGACAGGGGCTGAACGAGCAGTACTTC
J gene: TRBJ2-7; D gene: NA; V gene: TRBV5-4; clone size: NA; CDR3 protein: CASSLGGQRSSYEQYF; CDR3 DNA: TGTGCCAGCAGCTTGGGAGGCCAGCGGAGCTCCTACGAGCAGTACTTC
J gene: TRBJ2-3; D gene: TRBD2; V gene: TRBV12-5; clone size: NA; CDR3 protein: CASGLSRTSGTDTQYF; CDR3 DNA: TGTGCTAGTGGTTTGAGCCGGACTAGCGGCACAGATACGCAGTATTTT
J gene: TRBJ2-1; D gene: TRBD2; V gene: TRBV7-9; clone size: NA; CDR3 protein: CASSSRRSGRHNEQFF; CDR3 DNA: TGTGCCAGCAGCTCCCGTAGGAGCGGGAGACACAATGAGCAGTTCTTC
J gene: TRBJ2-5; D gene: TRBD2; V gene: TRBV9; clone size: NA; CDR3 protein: CASSVVPSGSLETQYF; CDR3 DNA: TGTGCCAGCAGCGTAGTGCCTAGCGGGAGCTTGGAGACCCAGTACTTC
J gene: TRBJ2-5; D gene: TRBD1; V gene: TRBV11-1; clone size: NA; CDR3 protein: CASSQTGGGTQYF; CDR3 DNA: TGTGCCAGCAGCCAGACAGGGGGAGGGACCCAGTACTTC
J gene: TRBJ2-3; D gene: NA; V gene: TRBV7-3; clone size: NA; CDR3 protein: CASRETGYSTDTQYF; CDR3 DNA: TGTGCCAGCAGGGAAACAGGGTATAGCACAGATACGCAGTATTTT
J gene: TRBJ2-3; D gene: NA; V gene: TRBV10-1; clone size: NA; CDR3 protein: CASSSGTTDTQYF; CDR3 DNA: TGCGCCAGCAGTTCAGGGACGACAGATACGCAGTATTTT
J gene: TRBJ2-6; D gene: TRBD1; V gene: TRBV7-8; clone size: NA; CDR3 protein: CASSSGQGKSGANVLTF; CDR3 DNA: TGTGCCAGCAGCTCCGGACAGGGGAAGTCTGGGGCCAACGTCCTGACTTTC
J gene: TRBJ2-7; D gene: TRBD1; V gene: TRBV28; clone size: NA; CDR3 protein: CATRTGQTYEQYF; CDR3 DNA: TGTGCCACCCGGACAGGGCAGACCTACGAGCAGTACTTC
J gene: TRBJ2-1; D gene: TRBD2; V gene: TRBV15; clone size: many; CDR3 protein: CATSGTRSSYNEQFF; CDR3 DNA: TGTGCCACCAGCGGGACTAGGAGCTCCTACAATGAGCAGTTCTTC
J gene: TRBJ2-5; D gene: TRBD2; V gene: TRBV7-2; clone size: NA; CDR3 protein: CASSLASGSVLWTQYF; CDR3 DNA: TGTGCCAGCAGCTTAGCTAGCGGGAGTGTCCTATGGACCCAGTACTTC
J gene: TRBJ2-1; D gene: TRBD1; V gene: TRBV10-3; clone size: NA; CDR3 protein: CAITLDRDSNEQFF; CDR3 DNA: TGTGCCATCACCCTGGACAGGGACTCCAATGAGCAGTTCTTC
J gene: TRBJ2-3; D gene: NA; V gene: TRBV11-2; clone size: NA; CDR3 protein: CASSLDLFPGSTDTQYF; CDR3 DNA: TGTGCCAGCAGCTTAGATCTGTTCCCGGGCTCCACAGATACGCAGTATTTT
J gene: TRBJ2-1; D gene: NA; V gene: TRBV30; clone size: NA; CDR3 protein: CAWSNGGYNEQFF; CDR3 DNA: TGTGCCTGGAGTAACGGCGGGTACAATGAGCAGTTCTTC
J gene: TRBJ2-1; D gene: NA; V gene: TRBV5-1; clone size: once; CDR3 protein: CASSPTSFYNEQFF; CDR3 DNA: TGCGCCAGCAGCCCGACAAGCTTCTACAATGAGCAGTTCTTC
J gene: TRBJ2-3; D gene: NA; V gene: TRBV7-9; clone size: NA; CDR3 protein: CASTPGPGRNPYTQYF; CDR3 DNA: TGTGCCAGCACCCCGGGCCCGGGCAGGAATCCCTATACGCAGTATTTT
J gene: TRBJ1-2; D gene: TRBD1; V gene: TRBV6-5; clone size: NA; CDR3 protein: CASSTGVGGYTF; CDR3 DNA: TGTGCCAGCAGTACAGGGGTCGGTGGCTACACCTTC
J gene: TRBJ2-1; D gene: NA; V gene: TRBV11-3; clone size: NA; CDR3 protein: CASSLISGAYNEQFF; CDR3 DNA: TGTGCCAGCAGCTTAATCAGCGGAGCTTACAATGAGCAGTTCTTC
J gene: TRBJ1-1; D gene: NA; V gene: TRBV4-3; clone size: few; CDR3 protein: CASSQAWPGNTEAFF; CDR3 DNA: TGCGCCAGCAGCCAAGCTTGGCCAGGGAACACTGAAGCTTTCTTT
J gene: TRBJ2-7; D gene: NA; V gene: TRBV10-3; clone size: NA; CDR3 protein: CAISEPGRDAYEQYF; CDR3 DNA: TGTGCCATCAGTGAGCCCGGCAGGGACGCCTACGAGCAGTACTTC
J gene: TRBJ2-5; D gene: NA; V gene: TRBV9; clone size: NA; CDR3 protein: CASSVGEAETQYF; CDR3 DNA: TGTGCCAGCAGCGTAGGGGAGGCAGAGACCCAGTACTTC
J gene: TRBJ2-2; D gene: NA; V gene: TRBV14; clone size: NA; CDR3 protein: CASSQKASGQRVVNTGELFF; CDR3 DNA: TGTGCCAGCAGCCAAAAGGCATCGGGACAGCGGGTTGTTAACACCGGGGAGCTGTTTTTT
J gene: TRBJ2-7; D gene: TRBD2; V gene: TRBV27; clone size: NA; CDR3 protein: CASSRAGVALPYEQYF; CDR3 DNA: TGTGCCAGCAGTAGAGCGGGAGTAGCACTACCCTACGAGCAGTACTTC
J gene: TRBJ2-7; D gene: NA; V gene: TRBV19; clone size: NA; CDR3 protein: CASSQRDVSYEQYF; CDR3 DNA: TGTGCCAGTAGTCAGAGGGACGTATCCTACGAGCAGTACTTC
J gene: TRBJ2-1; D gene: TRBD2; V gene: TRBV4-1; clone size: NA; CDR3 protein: CASSQGGGRRNEQFF; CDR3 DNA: TGCGCCAGCAGCCAAGGGGGCGGGAGGCGCAATGAGCAGTTCTTC
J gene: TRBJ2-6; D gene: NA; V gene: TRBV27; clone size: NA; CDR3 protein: CASSFRGGPPPNSGANVLTF; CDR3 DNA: TGTGCCAGCAGTTTTAGGGGGGGGCCACCTCCCAACTCTGGGGCCAACGTCCTGACTTTC
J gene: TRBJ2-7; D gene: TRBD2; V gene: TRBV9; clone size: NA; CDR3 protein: CASSVVASGSFHEQYF; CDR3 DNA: TGTGCCAGCAGCGTAGTAGCTAGCGGGAGTTTCCACGAGCAGTACTTC
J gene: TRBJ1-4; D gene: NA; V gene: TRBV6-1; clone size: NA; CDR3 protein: CASSVPGGHGEKLFF; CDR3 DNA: TGTGCCAGCAGTGTCCCGGGGGGGCACGGCGAAAAACTGTTTTTT
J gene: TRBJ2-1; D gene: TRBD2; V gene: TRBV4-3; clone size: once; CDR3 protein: CASSQRQTGLGDNEQFF; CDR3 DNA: TGCGCCAGCAGCCAAAGACAAACGGGACTAGGGGACAATGAGCAGTTCTTC
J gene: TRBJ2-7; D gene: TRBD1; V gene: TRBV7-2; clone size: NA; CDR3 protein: CASSFPGQGAVEQYF; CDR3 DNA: TGTGCCAGCAGCTTCCCGGGACAGGGGGCTGTCGAGCAGTACTTC
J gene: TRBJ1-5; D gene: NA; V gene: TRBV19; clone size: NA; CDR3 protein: CASSMTGGNQPQHF; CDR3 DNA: TGTGCCAGTAGTATGACGGGGGGCAATCAGCCCCAGCATTTT
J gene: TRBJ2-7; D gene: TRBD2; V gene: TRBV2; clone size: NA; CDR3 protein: CASTSGRLAGDSHEQYF; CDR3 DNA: TGTGCCAGCACCTCCGGGAGGCTAGCGGGAGATTCCCACGAGCAGTACTTC
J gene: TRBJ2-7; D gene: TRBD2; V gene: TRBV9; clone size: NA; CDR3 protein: CASARTSPSYEQYF; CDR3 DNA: TGTGCCAGCGCCAGGACTAGCCCATCCTACGAGCAGTACTTC
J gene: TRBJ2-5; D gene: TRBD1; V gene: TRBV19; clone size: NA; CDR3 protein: CASSRRDREQETQYF; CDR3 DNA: TGTGCCAGTTCCCGCCGGGACAGAGAACAAGAGACCCAGTACTTC
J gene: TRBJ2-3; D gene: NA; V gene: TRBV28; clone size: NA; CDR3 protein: CASSLVGDTQYF; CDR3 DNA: TGTGCCAGCAGTTTGGTGGGTGATACGCAGTATTTT
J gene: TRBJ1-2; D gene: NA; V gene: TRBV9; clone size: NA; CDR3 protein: CASSPGVRQDYGYTF; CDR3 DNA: TGTGCCAGCAGCCCCGGGGTCAGACAAGACTATGGCTACACCTTC
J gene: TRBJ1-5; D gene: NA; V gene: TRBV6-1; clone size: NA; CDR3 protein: CASSETGTNSQPQHF; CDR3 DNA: TGTGCCAGCAGTGAAACCGGGACGAACAGTCAGCCCCAGCATTTT
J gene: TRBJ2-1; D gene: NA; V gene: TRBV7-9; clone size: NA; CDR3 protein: CASSLVAGRNYNEQFF; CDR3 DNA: TGTGCCAGCAGCTTAGTTGCGGGAAGAAATTACAATGAGCAGTTCTTC
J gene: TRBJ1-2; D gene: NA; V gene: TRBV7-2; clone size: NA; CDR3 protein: CASSLGTAKRGYTF; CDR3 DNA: TGTGCCAGCAGCTTAGGGACAGCTAAGAGGGGCTACACCTTC
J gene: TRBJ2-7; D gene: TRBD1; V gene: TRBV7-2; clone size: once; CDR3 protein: CASSLKGTGKTYEQYF; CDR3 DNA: TGTGCCAGCAGCTTAAAGGGGACAGGGAAAACCTACGAGCAGTACTTC
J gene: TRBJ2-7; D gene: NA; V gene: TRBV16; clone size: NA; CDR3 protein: CASSQSASSYEQYF; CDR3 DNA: TGTGCCAGCAGCCAATCGGCCAGCTCCTACGAGCAGTACTTC
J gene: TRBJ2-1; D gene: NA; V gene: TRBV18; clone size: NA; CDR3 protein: CASSPVSSGANEQFF; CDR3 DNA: TGTGCCAGCTCACCCGTCAGTAGCGGAGCGAATGAGCAGTTCTTC
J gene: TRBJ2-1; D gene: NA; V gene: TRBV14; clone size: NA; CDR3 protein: CASSPGLDNEQFF; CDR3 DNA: TGTGCCAGCAGCCCGGGACTGGACAATGAGCAGTTCTTC
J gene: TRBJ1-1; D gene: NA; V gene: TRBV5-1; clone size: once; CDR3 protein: CASSAWGQNTEAFF; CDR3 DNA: TGCGCCAGCAGCGCATGGGGACAGAACACTGAAGCTTTCTTT
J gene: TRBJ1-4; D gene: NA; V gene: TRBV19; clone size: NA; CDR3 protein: CASSPRRGANEKLFF; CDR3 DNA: TGTGCCAGTAGTCCCCGTCGGGGGGCTAATGAAAAACTGTTTTTT
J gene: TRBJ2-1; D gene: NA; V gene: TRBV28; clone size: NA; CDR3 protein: CASSPHLGRPSYNEQFF; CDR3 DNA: TGTGCCAGCAGCCCCCATTTGGGACGCCCATCCTACAATGAGCAGTTCTTC
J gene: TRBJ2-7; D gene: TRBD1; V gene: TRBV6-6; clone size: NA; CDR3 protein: CASSRDRVYEQYF; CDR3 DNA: TGTGCCAGCAGTAGGGACAGGGTCTACGAGCAGTACTTC
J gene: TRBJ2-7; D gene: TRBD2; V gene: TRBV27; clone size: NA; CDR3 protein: CASSLGAGETYEQYF; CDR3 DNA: TGTGCCAGCAGTTTAGGGGCGGGAGAGACCTACGAGCAGTACTTC